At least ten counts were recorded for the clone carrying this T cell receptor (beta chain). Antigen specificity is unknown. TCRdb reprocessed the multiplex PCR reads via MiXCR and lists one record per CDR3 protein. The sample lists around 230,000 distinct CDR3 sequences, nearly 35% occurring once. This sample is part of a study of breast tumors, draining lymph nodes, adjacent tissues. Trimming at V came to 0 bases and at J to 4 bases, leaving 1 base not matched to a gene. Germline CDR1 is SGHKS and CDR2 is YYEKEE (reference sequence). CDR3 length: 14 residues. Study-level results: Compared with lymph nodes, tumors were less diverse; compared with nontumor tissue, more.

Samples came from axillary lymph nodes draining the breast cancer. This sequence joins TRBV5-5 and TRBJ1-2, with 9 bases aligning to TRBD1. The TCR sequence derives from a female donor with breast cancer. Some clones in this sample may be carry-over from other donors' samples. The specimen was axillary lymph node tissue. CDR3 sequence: CASSLGGQGYGYTF. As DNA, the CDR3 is TGTGCCAGCAGCTTGGGGGGACAGGGCTATGGCTACACCTTC. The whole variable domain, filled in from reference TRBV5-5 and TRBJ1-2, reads DAGVTQSPTHLIKTRGQQVTLRCSPISGHKSVSWYQQVLGQGPQFIFQYYEKEERGRGNFPDRFSARQFPNYSSELNVNALLLGDSALYLCASSLGGQGYGYTFGSGTRLTVV.